Listed below are T cell receptor beta chains from one sample, sequenced in a study of T cells in Graves' hyperthyroidism and ophthalmopathy. TCRdb independently ran MiXCR on the multiplex PCR reads; one entry per CDR3 protein. Among 300,000 to 500,000 distinct CDR3 sequences, 14% to 15% were seen once, and the ten largest hold about 33%. Sequenced sample: blood. The receptors were gathered from a woman between 25 and 40 years old with Graves' hyperthyroidism. CDR3s include the opening cysteine and the closing phenylalanine or tryptophan. The D gene is left open where the match is weak. A row's size may be missing; if present it is once, few, many or a size class.

v_call,clone_size,j_call,d_call,cdr3_aa,cdr3_nt
TRBV5-1,many,TRBJ2-7,TRBD2,CASSRTSGSLYEQYF,TGCGCCAGCAGCCGGACTAGCGGGAGTTTATACGAGCAGTACTTC
TRBV2,-,TRBJ1-5,TRBD1,CASSILQGGNQPQHF,TGTGCCAGCAGCATCCTACAGGGGGGCAATCAGCCCCAGCATTTT
TRBV19,once,TRBJ2-2,TRBD2,CASSTGLAGWNTGELFF,TGTGCCAGTAGCACAGGACTAGCGGGTTGGAACACCGGGGAGCTGTTTTTT
TRBV4-1,few,TRBJ1-4,-,CASSQAGEIEKLFF,TGCGCCAGCAGCCAAGCGGGTGAAATAGAAAAACTGTTTTTT
TRBV9,-,TRBJ2-5,TRBD2,CASSMGTRDQETQYF,TGTGCCAGCAGCATGGGGACTAGGGACCAAGAGACCCAGTACTTC
TRBV19,few,TRBJ2-1,TRBD2,CASSIPGLAGGSTYNEQFF,TGTGCCAGTAGTATCCCGGGACTAGCGGGAGGAAGTACTTACAATGAGCAGTTCTTC
TRBV28,many,TRBJ2-3,-,CASSSLAPVGTDTQYF,TGTGCCAGCAGTTCCCTAGCGCCGGTGGGGACAGATACGCAGTATTTT
TRBV6-2/TRBV6-3,few,TRBJ2-2,TRBD2,CASSFIAGGTGELFF,TGTGCCAGCAGTTTTATAGCGGGAGGAACCGGGGAGCTGTTTTTT
TRBV6-1,many,TRBJ2-2,-,CASLRDGNTGELFF,TGTGCCAGCCTCCGGGACGGGAACACCGGGGAGCTGTTTTTT
TRBV27,many,TRBJ2-1,TRBD2,CASSSRLAGYNEQFF,TGTGCCAGCAGTTCTCGGCTAGCGGGTTACAATGAGCAGTTCTTC
TRBV4-2,many,TRBJ2-2,TRBD2,CASSRREGYTGELFF,TGTGCCAGCAGCCGGCGGGAGGGGTACACCGGGGAGCTGTTTTTT
TRBV6-5,-,TRBJ1-5,-,CASSYGESHQPQHF,TGTGCCAGCAGTTACGGAGAGAGCCATCAGCCCCAGCATTTT
TRBV5-1,-,TRBJ2-1,TRBD1,CASSLEGAPYNEQFF,TGCGCCAGCAGCTTGGAGGGGGCACCCTACAATGAGCAGTTCTTC
TRBV3-1,-,TRBJ2-1,TRBD2,CASSPSGRGLNEQFF,TGTGCCAGCAGCCCTAGCGGGAGGGGACTGAATGAGCAGTTCTTC
TRBV28,-,TRBJ1-1,-,CASSTPRTGVNTEAFF,TGTGCCAGCAGTACCCCACGGACTGGAGTGAACACTGAAGCTTTCTTT
TRBV29-1,few,TRBJ2-1,TRBD1,CSVKGTGRYEQFF,TGCAGCGTGAAAGGGACAGGGCGCTATGAGCAGTTCTTC
TRBV24-1,many,TRBJ1-1,TRBD1,CATSDNGQGTEAFF,TGTGCCACCAGTGACAACGGACAGGGCACTGAAGCTTTCTTT
TRBV19,-,TRBJ2-1,TRBD2,CASSGLAVTNEQFF,TGTGCCAGTAGTGGCCTAGCGGTGACCAATGAGCAGTTCTTC
TRBV7-2,-,TRBJ1-1,-,CASSLMGGNTEAFF,TGTGCCAGCAGCTTAATGGGTGGGAACACTGAAGCTTTCTTT
TRBV28,many,TRBJ2-7,TRBD2,CASITTTQRRAGARLREQYF,TGTGCCAGTATTACGACCACACAGAGGAGAGCGGGAGCCCGATTGAGGGAGCAGTACTTC
TRBV24-1,few,TRBJ2-2,-,CATSEPDGNTGELFF,TGTGCCACCAGTGAACCCGACGGAAACACCGGGGAGCTGTTTTTT
TRBV3-1,many,TRBJ1-1,TRBD1,CASSQDPGQEAFF,TGTGCCAGCAGCCAAGATCCGGGACAGGAAGCTTTCTTT
TRBV28,many,TRBJ2-7,TRBD2,CASSSGLAESYEQYF,TGTGCCAGCAGTTCAGGACTAGCGGAATCCTACGAGCAGTACTTC
TRBV28,many,TRBJ1-2,-,CASSLLPGVYGYTF,TGTGCCAGCAGTTTACTCCCAGGGGTATACGGCTACACCTTC
TRBV20-1,-,TRBJ2-3,TRBD2,CSAPTSGSVTDTQYF,TGCAGTGCGCCGACTAGCGGGAGTGTTACAGATACGCAGTATTTT
TRBV11-2,many,TRBJ2-3,-,CASSPSLDTQYF,TGTGCCAGCAGCCCCTCTCTGGATACGCAGTATTTT
TRBV2,-,TRBJ1-1,-,CASSVRGGTEAFF,TGTGCCAGCAGTGTCAGAGGGGGCACTGAAGCTTTCTTT
TRBV7-9,many,TRBJ1-1,-,CASSQRGENTEAFF,TGTGCCAGCAGCCAACGCGGGGAGAACACTGAAGCTTTCTTT
TRBV4-1,many,TRBJ1-2,-,CASSQERSGYGYTF,TGCGCCAGCAGCCAAGAACGGAGCGGCTATGGCTACACCTTC
TRBV3-1,many,TRBJ2-1,TRBD2,CASSPRGNSYNEQFF,TGTGCCAGCAGCCCGCGGGGGAACTCCTACAATGAGCAGTTCTTC
TRBV12-3/TRBV12-4,few,TRBJ2-6,-,CASSSQTGSGANVLTF,TGTGCCAGCAGCTCACAAACAGGGTCTGGGGCCAACGTCCTGACTTTC
TRBV5-4,many,TRBJ2-1,-,CASSLRLSNGNEQFF,TGTGCCAGCAGCTTGAGGCTCTCAAATGGGAATGAGCAGTTCTTC
TRBV29-1,few,TRBJ2-7,-,CSGTDRSYEQYF,TGCAGCGGGACGGACCGCTCCTACGAGCAGTACTTC
TRBV28,many,TRBJ2-3,-,CASSSPESSTDTQYF,TGTGCCAGCAGCTCTCCAGAATCAAGCACAGATACGCAGTATTTT
TRBV25-1,-,TRBJ2-4,-,CASSDGGRRGAKNIQYF,TGTGCCAGCAGTGACGGAGGGAGGAGGGGGGCCAAAAACATTCAGTACTTC
TRBV29-1,few,TRBJ2-7,TRBD2,CSVRTSGSYEQYF,TGCAGCGTGAGGACTAGCGGGAGTTACGAGCAGTACTTC
TRBV7-2,many,TRBJ2-1,TRBD2,CASSQGLAGANEQFF,TGTGCCAGCAGCCAGGGACTAGCGGGAGCTAATGAGCAGTTCTTC
TRBV20-1,-,TRBJ2-7,-,CSARIATAYEQYF,TGCAGTGCTCGGATAGCGACGGCCTACGAGCAGTACTTC
TRBV5-1,many,TRBJ1-5,-,CASSLDAGNQPQHF,TGCGCCAGCAGCTTGGATGCGGGAAACCAGCCCCAGCATTTT
TRBV12-3/TRBV12-4,many,TRBJ2-1,-,CASSFDFGSYNEQFF,TGTGCCAGCAGTTTTGATTTCGGCTCCTACAATGAGCAGTTCTTC
TRBV10-3,-,TRBJ1-2,-,CAISEQGGYGYTF,TGTGCCATCAGTGAGCAGGGTGGCTATGGCTACACCTTC
TRBV6-1,many,TRBJ1-5,-,CASSYAESNQPQHF,TGTGCCAGCAGCTACGCAGAGAGCAATCAGCCCCAGCATTTT
TRBV4-1,few,TRBJ1-2,-,CASSQARNLGYTF,TGCGCCAGCAGCCAAGCTCGCAATTTAGGCTACACCTTC
TRBV28,many,TRBJ2-7,-,CASSPPTYEQYF,TGTGCCAGCAGTCCTCCTACCTACGAGCAGTACTTC
TRBV2,many,TRBJ2-5,-,CATSLGAGPQETQYF,TGTGCCACCTCCCTGGGGGCGGGGCCCCAAGAGACCCAGTACTTC
TRBV6-2/TRBV6-3,-,TRBJ1-5,TRBD1,CASISGGIGNQPQHF,TGTGCCAGCATCTCAGGGGGAATCGGCAATCAGCCCCAGCATTTT
TRBV7-9,-,TRBJ2-7,-,CASSPRGQGLNEQYF,TGTGCCAGCAGCCCACGGGGCCAGGGACTTAACGAGCAGTACTTC
TRBV28,few,TRBJ2-7,TRBD1,CASSLGTGGGNEQYF,TGTGCCAGCAGTCTGGGGACAGGGGGCGGGAACGAGCAGTACTTC
TRBV29-1,-,TRBJ2-5,-,CSVSGRGATPQETQYF,TGCAGCGTTTCAGGCCGGGGCGCGACTCCTCAAGAGACCCAGTACTTC
TRBV25-1,few,TRBJ1-2,-,CASRTLDNDYGYTF,TGTGCCAGCCGAACCCTGGACAACGACTATGGCTACACCTTC
TRBV7-2,many,TRBJ1-6,-,CASSPTPAPPLHF,TGTGCCAGCAGCCCGACACCGGCCCCACCCCTCCACTTT